These T cell receptor beta chains were read from a single sample in a study of T cells in Graves' hyperthyroidism and ophthalmopathy. TCRdb re-called the multiplex PCR reads through MiXCR, storing one row per CDR3 protein. Of some 560,000 distinct CDR3 sequences listed, around 14% are singletons. Material for sequencing was blood. These receptors were collected from a woman aged 30 to 39 with Graves' hyperthyroidism. The CDR3 runs from the conserved cysteine through the conserved F or W. A D gene is named only where the DNA matches it firmly. Size is stated for part of the rows, as once, few or many counts, or as a class when the clone is expanded.

>13|-|TRBJ2-2|TRBV10-3|TRBD2
TGTGCCACCAAACCCCGGGAGGCCGGGGAGCTGTTTTTT
CATKPREAGELFF
>14|many|TRBJ2-7|TRBV7-9|TRBD1
TGTGCCAGCAGCTCTTATGACAGGGCCGACGAGCAGTACTTC
CASSSYDRADEQYF
>16|-|TRBJ2-2|TRBV20-1|-
TGCAGTGCTAGAGATGCAGGACGGGAAGACACCAGGGAGCTGTTTTTT
CSARDAGREDTRELFF
>14|many|TRBJ1-5|TRBV20-1|-
TGCAGTGCTACGAGTTTGGCTAGCAATCAGCCCCAGCATTTT
CSATSLASNQPQHF
>15|-|TRBJ1-5|TRBV10-1|-
TGCGCCAGCAGTGAAGGGACCCCATTCCACCAGCCCCAGCATTTT
CASSEGTPFHQPQHF
>19|-|TRBJ2-3|TRBV20-1|-
TGCAGTGCTAGAGATCTAGCTGCGGTTTGGGGACTCTCCACAGATACGCAGTATTTT
CSARDLAAVWGLSTDTQYF
>17|many|TRBJ2-2|TRBV7-9|-
TGTGCCAGCAGCTACGGAGGAGGACAGCCAAACACCGGGGAGCTGTTTTTT
CASSYGGGQPNTGELFF
>15|-|TRBJ2-2|TRBV20-1|TRBD2
TGCAGTGCGGCGACTAGCGGGAGCTTCGGCGGGGAGCTGTTTTTT
CSAATSGSFGGELFF
>14|many|TRBJ2-1|TRBV7-3|-
TGTGCCAGCAGCTTAGAACGGTGGGATGCTGAGCAGTTCTTC
CASSLERWDAEQFF
>13|many|TRBJ2-7|TRBV7-2|TRBD2
TGTGCCAGCAGCACAACTAGCGGGATCGAGCAGTACTTC
CASSTTSGIEQYF
>15|-|TRBJ2-1|TRBV7-9|TRBD2
TGTGCCAGCAGCTTAAAGGGACTAGCGGGAGTAGAGCAGTTCTTC
CASSLKGLAGVEQFF
>16|many|TRBJ2-3|TRBV20-1|TRBD2
TGCAGTGCTAGAGATGGAGGACTAGCGGCCACAGATACGCAGTATTTT
CSARDGGLAATDTQYF
>18|few|TRBJ2-1|TRBV7-9|TRBD2
TGTGCCAGCAGCTCGTGGACTAGCGAGAGTCGCCCCTACAATGAGCAGTTCTTC
CASSSWTSESRPYNEQFF
>15|few|TRBJ2-1|TRBV30|TRBD2
TGTGCCTGGAAACTAGCGGAAAGCTCCTACAATGAGCAGTTCTTC
CAWKLAESSYNEQFF
>13|many|TRBJ1-2|TRBV20-1|-
TGCAGTGCTAGACCCTCGGTGGACTATGGCTACACCTTC
CSARPSVDYGYTF
>15|-|TRBJ2-6|TRBV29-1|-
TGCAGCGTTGGACCTGGACGCTCGGGGGCCAACGTCCTGACTTTC
CSVGPGRSGANVLTF
>17|many|TRBJ2-7|TRBV20-1|-
TGCAGTGCTAGTCGGCCCCGGAGTCCCAGACGGGACTACGAGCAGTACTTC
CSASRPRSPRRDYEQYF
>16|-|TRBJ2-1|TRBV5-4|-
TGTGCCAGCAGCTTGGTCTGGGGCCCCCGGGTAAATGAGCAGTTCTTC
CASSLVWGPRVNEQFF
>15|many|TRBJ2-1|TRBV24-1|-
TGTGCCACCAGTGATCCCCAGGACAACTACAATGAGCAGTTCTTC
CATSDPQDNYNEQFF
>15|many|TRBJ2-3|TRBV19|-
TGTGCCAGTAGTAGGCGGGATCTACTTCAAGATACGCAGTATTTT
CASSRRDLLQDTQYF
>14|few|TRBJ2-7|TRBV6-6|-
TGTGCCAGCAGTTACGGGTGGGCCCCCTACGAGCAGTACTTC
CASSYGWAPYEQYF
>15|few|TRBJ1-2|TRBV7-9|-
TGTGCCAGCAGCCCCTTCCTGACCGCCGGGGATGGCTACACCTTC
CASSPFLTAGDGYTF
>16|-|TRBJ2-7|TRBV29-1|TRBD2
TGCAGCGCCTCAACAGGGGTGACTAGCGGGCGCGTGGAGCAGTACTTC
CSASTGVTSGRVEQYF
>15|few|TRBJ2-3|TRBV20-1|TRBD2
TGCAGTGCTCAAGGACTAGCGGGAAAGTGGGATACGCAGTATTTT
CSAQGLAGKWDTQYF
>14|many|TRBJ2-5|TRBV28|-
TGTGCCAGCAGTTTAAGCTGGGGGCACGAGACCCAGTACTTC
CASSLSWGHETQYF
>16|-|TRBJ2-3|TRBV20-1|TRBD2
TGCAGTGCTAGAGGTCCTCAGCGGGAGGGGACAGATACGCAGTATTTT
CSARGPQREGTDTQYF
>13|many|TRBJ2-1|TRBV28|-
TGTGCCAGCAAACCGGGACTTAGCAATGAGCAGTTCTTC
CASKPGLSNEQFF
>14|many|TRBJ1-1|TRBV18|-
TGTGCCAGCTCATCCGGGTCAGCGAACACTGAAGCTTTCTTT
CASSSGSANTEAFF
>15|-|TRBJ2-7|TRBV28|-
TGTGCCAGCAGTACATATCTACAGGGAAAGGTCGAGCAGTACTTC
CASSTYLQGKVEQYF
>17|many|TRBJ2-7|TRBV6-2/TRBV6-3|TRBD2
TGTGCCAGCAGTTACCCCACCGGGACTAGCGTTTCGGGCGAGCAGTACTTC
CASSYPTGTSVSGEQYF
>13|-|TRBJ2-7|TRBV29-1|-
TGCAGCGTTGAATTGGGGGCGAGATACGAGCAGTACTTC
CSVELGARYEQYF
>15|many|TRBJ2-1|TRBV11-2|TRBD2
TGTGCCAGCAGCTTAAACGGGGGGGGCTACAATGAGCAGTTCTTC
CASSLNGGGYNEQFF
>12|many|TRBJ2-7|TRBV11-2|TRBD2
TGTGCCAGTAGACTAGCGGGATTCGAGCAGTACTTC
CASRLAGFEQYF
>16|few|TRBJ2-1|TRBV27|TRBD2
TGTGCCAGCAGGTTAACTAGCGCGAGCTCCTACAATGAGCAGTTCTTC
CASRLTSASSYNEQFF
>15|many|TRBJ2-7|TRBV12-3/TRBV12-4|-
TGTGCCAGCAGGTCTCTGGGTTTAGGTGTAGGCGAGCAGTACTTC
CASRSLGLGVGEQYF
>13|many|TRBJ2-2|TRBV30|TRBD1
TGTGCCGGAGGACAGGTCGCTACCGGGGAGCTGTTTTTT
CAGGQVATGELFF
>14|many|TRBJ1-3|TRBV3-1|-
TGTGCCAGCAGCCAAGATAACTCTGGAAACACCATATATTTT
CASSQDNSGNTIYF
>13|-|TRBJ2-7|TRBV30|TRBD1
TGTGCCTGGAGTGGGGACAGGGGGTTGGAGCAGTACTTC
CAWSGDRGLEQYF
>18|few|TRBJ1-3|TRBV4-2|TRBD1
TGTGCCAGCAGCCAAGATCCGACAGGGGGCAAGGCTGGAAACACCATATATTTT
CASSQDPTGGKAGNTIYF
>17|few|TRBJ1-1|TRBV6-6|-
TGTGCCAGCAGTTACTCGACGGGGAGGGGTCAGAACACTGAAGCTTTCTTT
CASSYSTGRGQNTEAFF
>13|-|TRBJ2-5|TRBV24-1|-
TGTGCCACCAGTGTTGCGACCCAAGAGACCCAGTACTTC
CATSVATQETQYF
>17|few|TRBJ2-7|TRBV28|TRBD2
TGTGCCGGCAGTTCAGTCCACAATTTGGGACTAGCGGGAGCAATGTACTTC
CAGSSVHNLGLAGAMYF
>13|-|TRBJ2-1|TRBV20-1|TRBD1
TGCAGTGCTAGTGCAGGGGGTAACAATGAGCAGTTCTTC
CSASAGGNNEQFF
>14|-|TRBJ2-2|TRBV5-1|-
TGCGCCAGCAGCGATGGAGGGACAACCGGGGAGCTGTTTTTT
CASSDGGTTGELFF
>12|many|TRBJ1-2|TRBV27|-
TGTGCCAGCGGACAGACGGGATATGGCTACACCTTC
CASGQTGYGYTF
>15|few|TRBJ2-3|TRBV9|-
TGTGCCAGCAGCGTAGTGTGGCAGAGCACAGATACGCAGTATTTT
CASSVVWQSTDTQYF
>15|few|TRBJ2-7|TRBV10-2|TRBD2
TGCGCCAGCAGTGAAACTAGCGGGAGAAAATACGAGCAGTACTTC
CASSETSGRKYEQYF
>16|many|TRBJ2-7|TRBV11-1|-
TGTGCCAGCAGCTTAGGTGAGGCCAGGGGTGCCTACGAGCAGTACTTC
CASSLGEARGAYEQYF
>16|few|TRBJ2-7|TRBV6-2/TRBV6-3|-
TGTGCCAGCGACAGGGGTACTAGCGGGCTCCCCTACGAGCAGTACTTC
CASDRGTSGLPYEQYF
>13|-|TRBJ2-5|TRBV6-1|-
TGTGCCAGCAGTTTAGACTCCAAAGAGACCCAGTACTTC
CASSLDSKETQYF
>13|many|TRBJ2-7|TRBV5-5|-
TGTGCCAGCAGCTTGGACATTTTCTTCGAGCAGTACTTC
CASSLDIFFEQYF
>18|-|TRBJ2-7|TRBV10-1|-
TGCGCCAGCAGTGAGGCCCCACTTGAAGCGGGCGCTATTTACGAGCAGTACTTC
CASSEAPLEAGAIYEQYF
>15|many|TRBJ2-1|TRBV12-3/TRBV12-4|-
TGTGCCAGCAGTTTAGTGGGGGACGCCTACAATGAGCAGTTCTTC
CASSLVGDAYNEQFF